This TCR beta chain was captured by sequencing in a study of blood T cell repertoires in COVID-19. Study details: The samples span acute and convalescent COVID-19 from the United States, Italy and Spain. The cDNA or gDNA used as material had been derived from T cells, B-cell-depleted T cells, or PBMCs.

The CDR3 consists of 14 residues. The V gene's germline CDR1 is GTSNPN and CDR2 SVGIG (reference sequence). V lost 5 bases and J 7 bases, leaving 18 bases between the germline ends. Clones were read by immunoSEQ multiplex PCR, and TCRdb kept only the in-frame ones, dropping some. The sample records more than 200,000 clones, 80% to 90% being singletons. Participants were aged roughly 18 to 89 years from 24 US areas. Sample: PBMCs or T cells enriched from blood (not recorded which). The TCR was taken from a woman in her twenties or thirties who had recovered from COVID-19. The V and J genes are TRBV30 and TRBJ2-1, with a tentative D call TRBD2 (6 bases). CDR3 amino acids: CAWGGAGLFNEQFF. The CDR3, as DNA: TGTGCCTGGGGCGGGGCGGGACTCTTTAATGAGCAGTTCTTC. The whole variable domain, filled in from reference TRBV30 and TRBJ2-1, reads SQTIHQWPATLVQPVGSPLSLECTVEGTSNPNLYWYRQAAGRGLQLLFYSVGIGQISSEVPQNLSASRPQDRQFILSSKKLLLSDSGFYLCAWGGAGLFNEQFFGPGTRLTVL.